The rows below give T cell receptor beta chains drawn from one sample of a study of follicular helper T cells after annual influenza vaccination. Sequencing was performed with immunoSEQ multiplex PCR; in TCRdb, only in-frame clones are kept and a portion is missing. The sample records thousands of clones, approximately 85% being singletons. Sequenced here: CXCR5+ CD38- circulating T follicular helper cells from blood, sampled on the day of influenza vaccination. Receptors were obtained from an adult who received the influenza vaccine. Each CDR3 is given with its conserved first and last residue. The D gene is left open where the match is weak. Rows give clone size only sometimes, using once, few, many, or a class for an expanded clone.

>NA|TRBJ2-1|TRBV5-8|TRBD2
TGTGCCAGCAGCTCTAGCGGATCCTACAATGAGCAGTTCTTC
CASSSSGSYNEQFF
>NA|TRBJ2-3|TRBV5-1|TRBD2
TGCGCCAGCAGCTTGGTGGTAGCGGGAACAGATACGCAGTATTTT
CASSLVVAGTDTQYF
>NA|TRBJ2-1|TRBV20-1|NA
TGCAGTGCTAGAGATCTGCATGAGCAGTTCTTC
CSARDLHEQFF
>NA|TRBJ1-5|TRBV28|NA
TGTGCCAGCAGTCGTCCGGGACGTACTAATCAGCCCCAGCATTTT
CASSRPGRTNQPQHF
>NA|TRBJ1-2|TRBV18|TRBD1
TGTGCCAGCTCACCACGGGACAGGGGCATCTATGGCTACACCTTC
CASSPRDRGIYGYTF
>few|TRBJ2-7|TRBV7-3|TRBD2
TGTGCCAGCAGCTTAGCGGGAGTCGCAGGTTACGAGCAGTACTTC
CASSLAGVAGYEQYF
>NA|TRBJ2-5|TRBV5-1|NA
TGCGCCAGCAGCAAGTTTAGTACGGCTCAAGAGACCCAGTACTTC
CASSKFSTAQETQYF
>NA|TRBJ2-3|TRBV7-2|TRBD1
TGTGCTGTAAGACCGGGACAGCTCACAGATACGCAGTATTTT
CAVRPGQLTDTQYF
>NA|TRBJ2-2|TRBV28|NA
TGTGCCAGCAGCCCCAGAGGGGCCGGGGAGCTGTTTTTT
CASSPRGAGELFF
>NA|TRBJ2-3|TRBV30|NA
TGTGCCTGGAGTCCCCGGGGCGTACGGGATACGCAGTATTTT
CAWSPRGVRDTQYF
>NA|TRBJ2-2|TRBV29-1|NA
TGCAGCGTATCGCCGGATAAGGACACCGGGGAGCTGTTTTTT
CSVSPDKDTGELFF
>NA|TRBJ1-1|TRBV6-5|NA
TGTGCCAGCAAACCCCATGGGCTTGAAGCTTTCTTT
CASKPHGLEAFF
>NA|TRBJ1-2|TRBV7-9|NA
TGTGCCAGCAGCTCCCCTACAGCTCGCTATGGCTACACCTTC
CASSSPTARYGYTF
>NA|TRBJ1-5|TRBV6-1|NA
TGTGCCAGCAGTGAAAGGGTGTCGAGACAGAGTAATCAGCCCCAGCATTTT
CASSERVSRQSNQPQHF
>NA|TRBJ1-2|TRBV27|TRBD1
TGTGCCAGCAGAAGGGGGCCCGACTGGAGCTATGGCTACACCTTC
CASRRGPDWSYGYTF
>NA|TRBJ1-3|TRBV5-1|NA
TGCGCCAGCAGCTTGTATCCCCAGGGTAACTCTGGAAACACCATATATTTT
CASSLYPQGNSGNTIYF
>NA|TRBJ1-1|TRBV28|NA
TGTGCCAGCAATGTGTTCGCGGACGCTGAAGCTTTCTTT
CASNVFADAEAFF
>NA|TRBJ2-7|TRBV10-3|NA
TGTGCCATCAGTGAGTCCAGTCCGAGGGAAGGAGTACGTGGAGAGCAGTACTTC
CAISESSPREGVRGEQYF
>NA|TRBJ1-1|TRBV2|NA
TGTGCCAGCAGTGGTAGTTGGGCGAACACTGAAGCTTTCTTT
CASSGSWANTEAFF
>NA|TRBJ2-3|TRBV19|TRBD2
TGTGCCAGTAGTTGGGGAGCGGGAGATTCGGATACGCAGTATTTT
CASSWGAGDSDTQYF
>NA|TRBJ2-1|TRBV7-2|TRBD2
TGTGCCAGCAGCTTAGCGGGTGGTAGCGGGGGCCCCATTGAGCAGTTCTTC
CASSLAGGSGGPIEQFF
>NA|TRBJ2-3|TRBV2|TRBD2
TGTGCCAGCAGTGAGGAGAGCGGGAGGGACACAGATACGCAGTATTTT
CASSEESGRDTDTQYF
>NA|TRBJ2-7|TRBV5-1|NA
TGCGCCAGCAGCTTAGCCGGATCCTACGAGCAGTACTTC
CASSLAGSYEQYF
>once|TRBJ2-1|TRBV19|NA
TGTGCCAGTAGTATCGGGGCCGGTAATGAGCAGTTCTTC
CASSIGAGNEQFF
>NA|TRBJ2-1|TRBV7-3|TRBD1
TGTGCCAGCAGATTGGGGACAGGGGGCGATGAGCAGTTCTTC
CASRLGTGGDEQFF
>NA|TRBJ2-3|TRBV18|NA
TGTGCCAGCTCACCTACACTAGCAGTTTCTAGCACAGATACGCAGTATTTT
CASSPTLAVSSTDTQYF
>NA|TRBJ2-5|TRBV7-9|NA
TGTGCCAGCAGCTTGGGGGACCTGTACCAAGAGACCCAGTACTTC
CASSLGDLYQETQYF
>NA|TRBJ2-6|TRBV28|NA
TGTGCCAGCAGTTTTTATGCCGGTGCTGGGGCCAACGTCCTGACTTTC
CASSFYAGAGANVLTF
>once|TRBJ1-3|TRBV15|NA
TGTGCCACCAGCAGAGATAAGGGTGCTGGAAACACCATATATTTT
CATSRDKGAGNTIYF
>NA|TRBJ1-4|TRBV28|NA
TGTGCCAGCACACTCAGGACTGCAACTAATGAAAAACTGTTTTTT
CASTLRTATNEKLFF
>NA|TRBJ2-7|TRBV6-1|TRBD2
TGTGCCAGCAGTTTTAGCGGGAGGCGCTCCGAGCAGTACTTC
CASSFSGRRSEQYF
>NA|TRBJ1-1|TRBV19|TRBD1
TGTGCCAGTAGTACGTATGGGACAGGGGGCCACGACACTGAAGCTTTCTTT
CASSTYGTGGHDTEAFF
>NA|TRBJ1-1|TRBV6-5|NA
TGTGCCAGCAGCCCCGGGACCTACGGGAACACTGAAGCTTTCTTT
CASSPGTYGNTEAFF
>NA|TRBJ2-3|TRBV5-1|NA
TGCGCCAGCAGTTGGGCCTCGAGCAGCACAGATACGCAGTATTTT
CASSWASSSTDTQYF
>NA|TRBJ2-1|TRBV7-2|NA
TGTGCCAGCAGCACCGCCCGGACAGACTACAATGAGCAGTTCTTC
CASSTARTDYNEQFF
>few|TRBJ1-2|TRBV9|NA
TGTGCCAGCAGCGCGGAAGCTATTAGGGGTGGCTACACCTTC
CASSAEAIRGGYTF
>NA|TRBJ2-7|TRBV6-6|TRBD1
TGTGCCAGCAGTACCGGGACAGGGATTTCTTACGAGCAGTACTTC
CASSTGTGISYEQYF
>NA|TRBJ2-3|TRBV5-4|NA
TGTGCCAGCAGCTTGGATCCTTCCCCTGATACGCAGTATTTT
CASSLDPSPDTQYF
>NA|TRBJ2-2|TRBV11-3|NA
TGTGCCAGCAGCTTTTCAGGGTCTGGGCCCGGGGAGCTGTTTTTT
CASSFSGSGPGELFF
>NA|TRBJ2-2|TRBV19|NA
TGTGCCAGTAGTATTGGGACCTCCACCGGGGAGCTGTTTTTT
CASSIGTSTGELFF
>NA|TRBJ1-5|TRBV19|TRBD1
TGTGCCAGTAGTATCCCTCCGGGACAGGGCTTCAATCAGCCCCAGCATTTT
CASSIPPGQGFNQPQHF
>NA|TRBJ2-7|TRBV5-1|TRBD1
TGCGCCAGCAGCTTGGACAGGGGGGAGCAGTACTTC
CASSLDRGEQYF
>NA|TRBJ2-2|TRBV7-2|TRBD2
TGTGCCAGCAGCTGGGGACTAACGAACACCGGGGAGCTGTTTTTT
CASSWGLTNTGELFF
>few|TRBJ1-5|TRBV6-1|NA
TGTGCCAGCAGTGAAGCTGAGGTACGACTACAGCCCCAGCATTTT
CASSEAEVRLQPQHF
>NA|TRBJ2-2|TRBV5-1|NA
TGCGCCAGCAGCTTGTTCGGCCAGAACACCGGGGAGCTGTTTTTT
CASSLFGQNTGELFF
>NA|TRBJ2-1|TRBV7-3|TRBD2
TGTGCCAGCAGCTTAAACCCTAGCGGGGTAGGGGCTTATAATGAGCAGTTCTTC
CASSLNPSGVGAYNEQFF
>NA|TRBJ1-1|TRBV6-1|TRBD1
TGTGCCAGCATGGGGGACAGCGGGAGGGCTGAAGCTTTCTTT
CASMGDSGRAEAFF
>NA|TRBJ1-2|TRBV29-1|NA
TGCAGCGTTGAACAGGGAGTCTCCCGCTATGGCTACACCTTC
CSVEQGVSRYGYTF